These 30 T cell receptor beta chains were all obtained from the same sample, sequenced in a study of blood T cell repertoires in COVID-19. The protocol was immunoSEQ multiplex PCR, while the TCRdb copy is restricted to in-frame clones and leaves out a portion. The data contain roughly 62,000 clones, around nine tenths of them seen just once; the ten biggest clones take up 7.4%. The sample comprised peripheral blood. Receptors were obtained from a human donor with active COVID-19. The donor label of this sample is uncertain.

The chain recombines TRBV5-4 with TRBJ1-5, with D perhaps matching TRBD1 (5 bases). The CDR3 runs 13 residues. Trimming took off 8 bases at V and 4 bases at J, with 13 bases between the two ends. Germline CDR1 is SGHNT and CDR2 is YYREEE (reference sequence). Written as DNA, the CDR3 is TGTGCCAGTGGGGCAGGCCTAAATCAGCCCCAGCATTTT. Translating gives CASGAGLNQPQHF.

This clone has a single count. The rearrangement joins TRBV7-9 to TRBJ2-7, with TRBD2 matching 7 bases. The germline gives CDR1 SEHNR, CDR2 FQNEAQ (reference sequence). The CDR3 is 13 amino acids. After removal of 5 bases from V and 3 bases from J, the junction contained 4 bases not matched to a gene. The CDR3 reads CASSRGGHYEQYF. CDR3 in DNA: TGTGCCAGCAGCCGGGGAGGGCACTACGAGCAGTACTTC.

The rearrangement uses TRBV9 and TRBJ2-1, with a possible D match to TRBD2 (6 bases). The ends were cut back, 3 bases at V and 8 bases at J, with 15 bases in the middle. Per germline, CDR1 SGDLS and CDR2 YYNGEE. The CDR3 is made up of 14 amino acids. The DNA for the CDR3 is TGTGCCAGCAGCGCCCGCACTAGCCTCGATGAGCAGTTCTTC. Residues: CASSARTSLDEQFF.

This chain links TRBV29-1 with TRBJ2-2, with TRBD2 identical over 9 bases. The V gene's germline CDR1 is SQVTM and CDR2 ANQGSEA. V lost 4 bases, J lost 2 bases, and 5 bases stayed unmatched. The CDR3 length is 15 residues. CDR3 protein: CSVGGSGSNTGELFF. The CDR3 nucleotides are TGCAGCGTTGGGGGTAGCGGGAGTAACACCGGGGAGCTGTTTTTT.

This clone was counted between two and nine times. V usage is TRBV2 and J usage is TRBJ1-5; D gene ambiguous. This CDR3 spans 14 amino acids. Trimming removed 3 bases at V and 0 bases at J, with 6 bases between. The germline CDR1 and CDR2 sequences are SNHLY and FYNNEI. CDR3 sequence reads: CASSEISSNQPQHF. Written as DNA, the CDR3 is TGTGCCAGCAGTGAGATTAGTAGCAATCAGCCCCAGCATTTT.

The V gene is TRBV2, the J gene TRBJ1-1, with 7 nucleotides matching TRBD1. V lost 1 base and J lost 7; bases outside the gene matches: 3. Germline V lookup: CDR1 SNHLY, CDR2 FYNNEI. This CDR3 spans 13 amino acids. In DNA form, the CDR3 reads TGTGCCAGCAGTGAAGAACAGGGGATTGAAGCTTTCTTT. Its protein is CASSEEQGIEAFF.

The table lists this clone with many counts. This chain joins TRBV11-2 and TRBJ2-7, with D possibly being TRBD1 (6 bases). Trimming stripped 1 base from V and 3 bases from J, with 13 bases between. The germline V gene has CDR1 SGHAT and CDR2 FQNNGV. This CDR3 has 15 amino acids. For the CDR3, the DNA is TGTGCCAGCAGCTTAGGGGGGCCCGTAGACTACGAGCAGTACTTC. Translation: CASSLGGPVDYEQYF.

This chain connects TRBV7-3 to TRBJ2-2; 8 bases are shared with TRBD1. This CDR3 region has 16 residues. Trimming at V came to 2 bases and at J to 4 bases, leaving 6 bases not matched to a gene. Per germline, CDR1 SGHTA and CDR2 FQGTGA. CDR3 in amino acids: CASSLFTGGRTGELFF. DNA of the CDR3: TGTGCCAGCAGCTTATTTACAGGGGGTCGCACCGGGGAGCTGTTTTTT.

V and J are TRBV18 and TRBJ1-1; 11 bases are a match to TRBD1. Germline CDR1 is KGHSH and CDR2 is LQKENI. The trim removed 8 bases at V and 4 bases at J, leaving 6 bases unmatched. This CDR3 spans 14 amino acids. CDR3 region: CASLPGTGGTEAFF. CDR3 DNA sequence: TGTGCCAGCCTTCCCGGGACAGGGGGCACTGAAGCTTTCTTT.

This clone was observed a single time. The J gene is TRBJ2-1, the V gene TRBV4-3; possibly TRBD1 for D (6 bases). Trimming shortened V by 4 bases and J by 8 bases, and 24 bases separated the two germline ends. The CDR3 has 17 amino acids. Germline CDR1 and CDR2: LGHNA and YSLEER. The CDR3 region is CASSPMLGLAGAHEQFF. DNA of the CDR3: TGCGCCAGCAGCCCTATGCTAGGGCTAGCAGGGGCGCATGAGCAGTTCTTC.

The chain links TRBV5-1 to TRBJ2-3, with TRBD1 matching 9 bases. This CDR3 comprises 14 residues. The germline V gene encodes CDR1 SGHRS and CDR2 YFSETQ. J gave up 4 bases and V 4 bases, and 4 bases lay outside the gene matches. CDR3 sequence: CASSGRTGADTQYF. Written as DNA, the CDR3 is TGCGCCAGCAGCGGCCGGACAGGGGCAGATACGCAGTATTTT.

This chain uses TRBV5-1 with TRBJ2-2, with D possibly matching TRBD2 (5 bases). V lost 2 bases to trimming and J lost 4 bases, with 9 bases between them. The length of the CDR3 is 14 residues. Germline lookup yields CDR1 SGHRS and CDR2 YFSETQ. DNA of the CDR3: TGCGCCAGCAGCTTATTGCGGGTCACCGGGGAGCTGTTTTTT. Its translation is CASSLLRVTGELFF.

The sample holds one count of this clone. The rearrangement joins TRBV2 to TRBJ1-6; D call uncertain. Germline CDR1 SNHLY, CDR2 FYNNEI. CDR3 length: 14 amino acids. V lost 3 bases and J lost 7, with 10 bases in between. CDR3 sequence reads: CASSDRGRNSPLHF. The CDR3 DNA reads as TGTGCCAGCAGTGATCGAGGGAGAAATTCACCCCTCCACTTT.

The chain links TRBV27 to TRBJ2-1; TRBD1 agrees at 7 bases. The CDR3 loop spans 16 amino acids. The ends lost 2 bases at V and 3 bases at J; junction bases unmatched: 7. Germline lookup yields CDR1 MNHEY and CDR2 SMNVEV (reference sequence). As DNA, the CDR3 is TGTGCCAGCAGTTTAGAGGGGGCAAAATACTACAATGAGCAGTTCTTC. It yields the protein CASSLEGAKYYNEQFF.

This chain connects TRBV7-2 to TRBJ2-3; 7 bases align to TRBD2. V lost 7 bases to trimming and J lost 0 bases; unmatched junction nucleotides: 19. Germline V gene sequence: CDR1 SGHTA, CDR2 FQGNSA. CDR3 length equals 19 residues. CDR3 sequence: CASTLGGGPGFISTDTQYF. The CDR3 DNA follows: TGTGCCAGCACTCTGGGGGGAGGGCCGGGTTTCATTAGCACAGATACGCAGTATTTT.

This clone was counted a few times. The CDR3 nucleotides are TGTGCCAGCAGTTACGGGACAGTGAACACTGAAGCTTTCTTT. Translating gives CASSYGTVNTEAFF. The V call is TRBV6-5, the J call TRBJ1-1; 7 bases fit TRBD1. V was pared by 2 bases and J by 0 bases, with 0 bases of the junction left unmatched. Per the germline V gene, CDR1 is MNHEY and CDR2 is SVGAGI. This CDR3 spans 14 amino acids.

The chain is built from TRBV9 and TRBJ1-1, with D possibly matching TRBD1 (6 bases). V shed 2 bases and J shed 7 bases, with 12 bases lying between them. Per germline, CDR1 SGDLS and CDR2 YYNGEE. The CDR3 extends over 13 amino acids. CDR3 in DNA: TGTGCCAGCAGCGTGGGGGCGCAAGTTGAAGCTTTCTTT. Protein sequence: CASSVGAQVEAFF.

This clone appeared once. CDR3 loop: CASSFGTGVREQYF. In DNA form, the CDR3 reads TGTGCCAGCAGCTTCGGGACAGGGGTACGCGAGCAGTACTTC. The gene calls are TRBV7-9 and TRBJ2-7; 10 positions agree with TRBD1. The CDR3 has 14 amino acids. The ends lost 3 bases at V and 6 bases at J; junction bases unmatched: 5. Per germline, CDR1 SEHNR and CDR2 FQNEAQ (reference sequence).

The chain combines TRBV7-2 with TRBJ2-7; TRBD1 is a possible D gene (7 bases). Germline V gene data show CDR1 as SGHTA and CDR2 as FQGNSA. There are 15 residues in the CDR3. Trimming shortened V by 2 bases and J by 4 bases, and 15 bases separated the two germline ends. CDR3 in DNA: TGTGCCAGCAGCTTAAATTACAGGGGAGGATACGAGCAGTACTTC. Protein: CASSLNYRGGYEQYF. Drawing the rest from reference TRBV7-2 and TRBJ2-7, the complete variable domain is GAGVSQSPSNKVTEKGKDVELRCDPISGHTALYWYRQSLGQGLEFLIYFQGNSAPDKSGLPSDRFSAERTGGSVSTLTIQRTQQEDSAVYLCASSLNYRGGYEQYFGPGTRLTVT.

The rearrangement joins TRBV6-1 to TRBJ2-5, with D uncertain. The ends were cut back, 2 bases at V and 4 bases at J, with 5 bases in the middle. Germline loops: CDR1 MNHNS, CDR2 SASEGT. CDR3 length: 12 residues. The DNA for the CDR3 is TGTGCCAGCAGTGAACGAGGAGAGACCCAGTACTTC. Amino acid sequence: CASSERGETQYF.

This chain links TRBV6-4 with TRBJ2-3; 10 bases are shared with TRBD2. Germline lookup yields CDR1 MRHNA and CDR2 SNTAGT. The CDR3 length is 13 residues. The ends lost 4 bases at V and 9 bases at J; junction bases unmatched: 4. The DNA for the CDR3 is TGTGCCAGCAGTGTCGATAGCGGGGGGACGCAGTATTTT. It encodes CASSVDSGGTQYF.

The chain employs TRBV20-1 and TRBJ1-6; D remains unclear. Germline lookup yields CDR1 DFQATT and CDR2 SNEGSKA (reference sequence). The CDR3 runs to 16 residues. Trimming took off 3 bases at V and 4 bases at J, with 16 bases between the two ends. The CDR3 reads CSASPGVQFYNSPLHF. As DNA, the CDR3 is TGCAGTGCTAGTCCCGGGGTCCAATTTTATAATTCACCCCTCCACTTT.

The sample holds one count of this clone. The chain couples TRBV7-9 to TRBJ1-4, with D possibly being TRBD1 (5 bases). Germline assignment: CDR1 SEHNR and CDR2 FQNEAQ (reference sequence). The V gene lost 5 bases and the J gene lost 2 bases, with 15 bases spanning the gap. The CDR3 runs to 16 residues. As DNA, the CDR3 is TGTGCCAGCAGCCCGACAGACAGCAAGACTAATGAAAAACTGTTTTTT. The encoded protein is CASSPTDSKTNEKLFF.

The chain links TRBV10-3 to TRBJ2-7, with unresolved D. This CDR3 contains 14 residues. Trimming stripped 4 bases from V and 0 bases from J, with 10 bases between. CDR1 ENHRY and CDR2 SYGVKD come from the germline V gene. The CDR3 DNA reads TGTGCCATCAGTGCATATGGCAGCTCCTACGAGCAGTACTTC. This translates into CAISAYGSSYEQYF.

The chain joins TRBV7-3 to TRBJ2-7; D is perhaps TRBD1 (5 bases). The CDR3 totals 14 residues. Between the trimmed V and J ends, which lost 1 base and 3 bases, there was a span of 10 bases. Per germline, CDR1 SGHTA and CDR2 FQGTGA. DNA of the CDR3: TGTGCCAGCAGCTTAAATAGGGGTAACTACGAGCAGTACTTC. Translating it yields CASSLNRGNYEQYF.

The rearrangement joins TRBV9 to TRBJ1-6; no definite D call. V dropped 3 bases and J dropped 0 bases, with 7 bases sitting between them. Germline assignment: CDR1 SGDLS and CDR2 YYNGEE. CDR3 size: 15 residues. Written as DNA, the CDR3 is TGTGCCAGCAGCGACGGGAGCTCCTATAATTCACCCCTCCACTTT. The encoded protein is CASSDGSSYNSPLHF.

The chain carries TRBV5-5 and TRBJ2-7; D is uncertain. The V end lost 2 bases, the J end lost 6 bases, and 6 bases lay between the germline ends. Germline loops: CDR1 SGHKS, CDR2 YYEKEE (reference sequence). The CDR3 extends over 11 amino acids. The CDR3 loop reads CASSFLSEQYF. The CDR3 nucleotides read TGTGCCAGCAGCTTTCTGAGCGAGCAGTACTTC.

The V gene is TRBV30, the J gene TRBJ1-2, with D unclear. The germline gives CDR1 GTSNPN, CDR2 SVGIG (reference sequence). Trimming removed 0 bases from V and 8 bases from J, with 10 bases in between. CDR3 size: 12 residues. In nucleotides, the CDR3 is TGTGCCTGGAGTGTACACGGAGGAGGCTACACCTTC. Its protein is CAWSVHGGGYTF.

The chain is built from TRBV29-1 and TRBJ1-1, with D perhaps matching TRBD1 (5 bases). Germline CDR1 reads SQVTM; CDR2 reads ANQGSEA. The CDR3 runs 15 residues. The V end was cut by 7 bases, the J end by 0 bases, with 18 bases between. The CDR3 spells CSGRPGWGMNTEAFF. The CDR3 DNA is TGCAGCGGCCGGCCCGGATGGGGCATGAACACTGAAGCTTTCTTT. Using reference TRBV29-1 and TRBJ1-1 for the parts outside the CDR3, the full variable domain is SAVISQKPSRDICQRGTSLTIQCQVDSQVTMMFWYRQQPGQSLTLIATANQGSEATYESGFVIDKFPISRPNLTFSTLTVSNMSPEDSSIYLCSGRPGWGMNTEAFFGQGTRLTVV.

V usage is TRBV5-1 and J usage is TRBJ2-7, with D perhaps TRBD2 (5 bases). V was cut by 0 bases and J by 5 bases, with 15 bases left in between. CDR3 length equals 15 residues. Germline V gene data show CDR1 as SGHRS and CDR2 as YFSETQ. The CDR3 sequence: CASSLVGLPADEQYF. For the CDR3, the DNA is TGCGCCAGCAGCTTGGTTGGACTGCCCGCGGACGAGCAGTACTTC.